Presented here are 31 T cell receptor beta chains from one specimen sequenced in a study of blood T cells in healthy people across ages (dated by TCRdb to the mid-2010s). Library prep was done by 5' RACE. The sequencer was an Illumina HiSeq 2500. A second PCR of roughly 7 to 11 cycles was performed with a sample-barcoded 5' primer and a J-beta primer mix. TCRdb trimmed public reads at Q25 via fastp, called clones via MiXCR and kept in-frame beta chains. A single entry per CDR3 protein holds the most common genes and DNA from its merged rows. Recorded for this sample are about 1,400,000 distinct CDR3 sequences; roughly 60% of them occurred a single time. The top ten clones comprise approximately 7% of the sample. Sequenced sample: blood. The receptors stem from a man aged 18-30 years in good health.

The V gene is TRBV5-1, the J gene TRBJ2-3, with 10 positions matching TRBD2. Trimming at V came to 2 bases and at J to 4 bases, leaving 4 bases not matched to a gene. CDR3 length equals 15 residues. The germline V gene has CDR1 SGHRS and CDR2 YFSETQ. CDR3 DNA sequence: TGCGCCAGCAGCTTAGGACTAGCGGAATCAGATACGCAGTATTTT. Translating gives CASSLGLAESDTQYF.

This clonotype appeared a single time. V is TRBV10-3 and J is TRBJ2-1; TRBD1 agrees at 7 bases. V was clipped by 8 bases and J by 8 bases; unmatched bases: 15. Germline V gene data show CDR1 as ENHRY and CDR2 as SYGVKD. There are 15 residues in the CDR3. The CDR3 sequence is CAIGQEGGVFDEQFF. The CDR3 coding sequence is TGTGCCATCGGGCAAGAAGGGGGCGTTTTTGATGAGCAGTTCTTC.

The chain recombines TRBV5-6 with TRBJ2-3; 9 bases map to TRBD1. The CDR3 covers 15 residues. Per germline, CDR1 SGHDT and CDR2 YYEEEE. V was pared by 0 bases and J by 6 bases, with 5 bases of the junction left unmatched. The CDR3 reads CASSLDSGQGDTQYF. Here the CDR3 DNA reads TGTGCCAGCAGCTTGGATAGCGGACAGGGGGATACGCAGTATTTT.

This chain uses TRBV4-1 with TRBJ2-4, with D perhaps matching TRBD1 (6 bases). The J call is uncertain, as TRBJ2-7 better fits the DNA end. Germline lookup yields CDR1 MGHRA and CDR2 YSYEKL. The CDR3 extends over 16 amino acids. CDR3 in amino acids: CASSQEQGEVLYEQYF. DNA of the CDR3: TGCGCCAGCAGCCAAGAACAGGGTGAGGTACTTTACGAGCAGTACTTC.

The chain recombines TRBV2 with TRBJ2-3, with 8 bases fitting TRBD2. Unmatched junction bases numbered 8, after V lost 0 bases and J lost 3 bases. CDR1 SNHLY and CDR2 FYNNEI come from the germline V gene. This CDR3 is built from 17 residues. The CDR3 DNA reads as TGTGCCAGCAGTGAAGCGGAGGGCGGGGGGTATACAGATACGCAGTATTTT. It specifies CASSEAEGGGYTDTQYF.

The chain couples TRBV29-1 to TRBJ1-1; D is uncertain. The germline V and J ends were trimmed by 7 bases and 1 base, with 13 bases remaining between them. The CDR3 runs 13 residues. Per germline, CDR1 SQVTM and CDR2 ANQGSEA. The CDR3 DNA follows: TGCAGCGCTGTAGCAACCGAGAACACTGAAGCTTTCTTT. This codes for CSAVATENTEAFF.

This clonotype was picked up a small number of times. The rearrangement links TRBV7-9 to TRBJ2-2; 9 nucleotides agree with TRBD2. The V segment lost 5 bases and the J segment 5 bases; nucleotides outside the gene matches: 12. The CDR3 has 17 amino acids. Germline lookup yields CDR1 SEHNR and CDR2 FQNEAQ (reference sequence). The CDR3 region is CASSLPSLAGGTGELFF. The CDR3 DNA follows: TGTGCCAGCAGCCTACCTTCTCTTGCGGGAGGGACCGGGGAGCTGTTTTTT.

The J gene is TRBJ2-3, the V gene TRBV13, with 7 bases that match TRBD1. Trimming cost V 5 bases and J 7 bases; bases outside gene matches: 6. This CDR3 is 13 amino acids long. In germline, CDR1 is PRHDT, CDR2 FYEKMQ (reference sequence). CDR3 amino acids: CASSVQGLYTQYF. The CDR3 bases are TGTGCCAGCAGCGTACAGGGGTTGTATACGCAGTATTTT.

This chain's CDR3 is CSASGRSVSGSNEKLFF. The DNA of the CDR3 is TGCAGTGCTAGTGGTCGGTCCGTTTCCGGGTCTAATGAAAAACTGTTTTTT. The chain couples TRBV20-1 to TRBJ1-4, with unresolved D. The CDR3 contains 17 residues. The germline gives CDR1 DFQATT, CDR2 SNEGSKA (reference sequence). V lost 3 bases and J lost 3, with 20 bases in between.

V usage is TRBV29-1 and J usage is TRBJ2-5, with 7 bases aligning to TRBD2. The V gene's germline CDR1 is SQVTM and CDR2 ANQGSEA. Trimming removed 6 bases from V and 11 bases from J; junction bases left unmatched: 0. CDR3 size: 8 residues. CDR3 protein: CSVREQYF. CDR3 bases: TGCAGCGTGCGGGAGCAGTACTTC.

As DNA, the CDR3 is TGTGCCAGCAGTTCCCCCCAGGGGACGGGACATGGCTACACCTTC. Protein sequence: CASSSPQGTGHGYTF. The V call is TRBV6-2 or TRBV6-3, the J call TRBJ1-2; possibly TRBD1 for D (6 bases). Germline CDR1 and CDR2: MNHEY and SVGEGT. V lost 4 bases and J 6 bases, leaving 18 bases between the germline ends. The CDR3 loop spans 15 amino acids.

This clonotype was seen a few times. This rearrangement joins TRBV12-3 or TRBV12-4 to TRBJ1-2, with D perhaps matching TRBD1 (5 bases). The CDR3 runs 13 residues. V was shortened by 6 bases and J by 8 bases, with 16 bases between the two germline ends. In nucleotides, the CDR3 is TGTGCCAGCAGCCCCTTAGGGGTCTGGGGCTACACCTTC. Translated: CASSPLGVWGYTF.

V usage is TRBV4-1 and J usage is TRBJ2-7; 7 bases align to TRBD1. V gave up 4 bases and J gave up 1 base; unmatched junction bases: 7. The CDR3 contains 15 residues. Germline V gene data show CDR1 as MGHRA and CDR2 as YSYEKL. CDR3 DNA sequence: TGCGCCAGCAGCCCTCGGACAGGAGCTTCCTACGAGCAGTACTTC. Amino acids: CASSPRTGASYEQYF.

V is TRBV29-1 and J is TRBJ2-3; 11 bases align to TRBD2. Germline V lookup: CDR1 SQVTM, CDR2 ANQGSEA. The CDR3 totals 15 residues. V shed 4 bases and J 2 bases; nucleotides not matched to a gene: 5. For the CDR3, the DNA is TGCAGCGTTGTGGGGACTAGCGGCTTCACAGATACGCAGTATTTT. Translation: CSVVGTSGFTDTQYF.

CDR3 nucleotides: TGCAGCGTTGGTACTAGCGGACCCTTGGGTGAGCAGTTCTTC. It translates to CSVGTSGPLGEQFF. The chain links TRBV29-1 to TRBJ2-1; 8 bases agree with TRBD2. The CDR3 totals 14 residues. With V trimmed by 4 bases and J by 9 bases, 11 bases remained unmatched. Germline V lookup: CDR1 SQVTM, CDR2 ANQGSEA.

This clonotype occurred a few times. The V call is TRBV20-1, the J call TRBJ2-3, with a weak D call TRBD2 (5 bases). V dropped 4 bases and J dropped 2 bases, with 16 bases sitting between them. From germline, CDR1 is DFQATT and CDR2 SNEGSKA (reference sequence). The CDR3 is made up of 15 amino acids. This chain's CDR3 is CSAMMGARITDTQYF. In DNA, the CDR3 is TGCAGTGCTATGATGGGAGCACGTATCACAGATACGCAGTATTTT.

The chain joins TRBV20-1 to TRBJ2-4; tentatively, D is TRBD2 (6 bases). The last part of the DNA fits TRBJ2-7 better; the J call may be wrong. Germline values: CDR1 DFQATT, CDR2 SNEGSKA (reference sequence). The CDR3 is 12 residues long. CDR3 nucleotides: TGCAGTGCCAGGGACTGGAAGCACGAGCAGTACTTC. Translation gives CSARDWKHEQYF.

The CDR3 DNA reads TGTGCCAGCAGCACGAGCGGGCCCCAGACAGCCAAAAACATTCAGTACTTC. Translation gives CASSTSGPQTAKNIQYF. This chain uses TRBV7-9 with TRBJ2-4; maybe TRBD2 (6 bases). The CDR3 totals 17 residues. Germline values: CDR1 SEHNR, CDR2 FQNEAQ (reference sequence). Trimming took off 5 bases at V and 0 bases at J, with 17 bases between the two ends.

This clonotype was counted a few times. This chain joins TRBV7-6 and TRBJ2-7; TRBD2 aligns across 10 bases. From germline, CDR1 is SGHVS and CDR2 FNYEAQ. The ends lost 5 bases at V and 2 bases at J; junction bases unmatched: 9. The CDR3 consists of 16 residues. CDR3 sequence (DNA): TGTGCCAGCAGCCCCGAGGAGCGGGAGGGCCCCTACGAGCAGTACTTC. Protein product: CASSPEEREGPYEQYF.

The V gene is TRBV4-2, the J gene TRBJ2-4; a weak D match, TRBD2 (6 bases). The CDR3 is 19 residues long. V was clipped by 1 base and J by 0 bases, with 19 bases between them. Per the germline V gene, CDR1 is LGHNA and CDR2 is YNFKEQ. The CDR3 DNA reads TGTGCCAGCAGCCAAGCGTTAGGCGGGGTGGGGATAGCCAAAAACATTCAGTACTTC. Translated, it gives CASSQALGGVGIAKNIQYF.

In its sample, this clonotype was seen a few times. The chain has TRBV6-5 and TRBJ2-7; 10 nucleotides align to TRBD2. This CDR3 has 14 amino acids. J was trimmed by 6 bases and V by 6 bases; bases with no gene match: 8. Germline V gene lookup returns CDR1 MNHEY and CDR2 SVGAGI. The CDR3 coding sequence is TGTGCCAGCAGCTACGTGAGGACTAGCGGCGAGCAGTACTTC. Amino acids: CASSYVRTSGEQYF.

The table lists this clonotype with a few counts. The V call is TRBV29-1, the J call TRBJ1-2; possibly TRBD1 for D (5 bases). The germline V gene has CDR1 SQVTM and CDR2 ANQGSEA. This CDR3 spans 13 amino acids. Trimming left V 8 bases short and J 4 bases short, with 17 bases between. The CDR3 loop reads CSYTGTSTYGYTF. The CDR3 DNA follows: TGCAGCTACACCGGGACTTCCACCTATGGCTACACCTTC.

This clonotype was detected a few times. DNA of the CDR3: TGTGCCAGCAGCCCCAAGGGAGGCTACCCCTCCTACGAGCAGTACTTC. Translating gives CASSPKGGYPSYEQYF. The gene calls are TRBV11-2 and TRBJ2-7; possible D gene TRBD2, 6 bases. Germline V gives CDR1 SGHAT, CDR2 FQNNGV. V dropped 5 bases and J dropped 0 bases, with 17 bases sitting between them. The CDR3 has 16 residues.

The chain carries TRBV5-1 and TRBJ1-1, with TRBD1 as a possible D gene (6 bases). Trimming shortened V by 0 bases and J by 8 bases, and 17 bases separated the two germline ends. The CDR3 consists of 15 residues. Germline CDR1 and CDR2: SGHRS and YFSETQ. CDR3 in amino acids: CASSLALDGGREAFF. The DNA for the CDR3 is TGCGCCAGCAGCTTGGCCTTGGACGGGGGGCGGGAAGCTTTCTTT.

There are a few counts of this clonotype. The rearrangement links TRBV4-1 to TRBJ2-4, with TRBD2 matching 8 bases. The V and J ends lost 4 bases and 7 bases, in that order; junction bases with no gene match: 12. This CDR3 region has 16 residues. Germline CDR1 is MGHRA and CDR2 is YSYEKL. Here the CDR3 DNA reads TGCGCCAGCAGCCGAACAGGGTCGTTAGCGGGGAACATTCAGTACTTC. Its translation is CASSRTGSLAGNIQYF.

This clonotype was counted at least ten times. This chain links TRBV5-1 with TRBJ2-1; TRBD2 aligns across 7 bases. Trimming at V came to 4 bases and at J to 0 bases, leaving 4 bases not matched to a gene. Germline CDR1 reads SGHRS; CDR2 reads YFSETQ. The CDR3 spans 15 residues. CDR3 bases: TGCGCCAGCAGCCTAGCGGACTCCTCCTACAATGAGCAGTTCTTC. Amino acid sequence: CASSLADSSYNEQFF.

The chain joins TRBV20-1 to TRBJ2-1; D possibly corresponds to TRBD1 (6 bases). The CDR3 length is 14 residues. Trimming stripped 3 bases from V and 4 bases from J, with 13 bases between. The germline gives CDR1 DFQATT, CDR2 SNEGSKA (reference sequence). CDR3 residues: CSASPPGQYNEQFF. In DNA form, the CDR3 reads TGCAGTGCTAGCCCCCCGGGACAATACAATGAGCAGTTCTTC.

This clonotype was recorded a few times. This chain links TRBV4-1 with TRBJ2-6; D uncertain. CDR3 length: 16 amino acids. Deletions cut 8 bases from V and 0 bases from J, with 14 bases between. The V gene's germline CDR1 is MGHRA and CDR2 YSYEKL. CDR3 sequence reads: CASRKHTDSGANVLTF. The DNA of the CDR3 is TGCGCCAGCCGCAAACATACCGACTCTGGGGCCAACGTCCTGACTTTC.

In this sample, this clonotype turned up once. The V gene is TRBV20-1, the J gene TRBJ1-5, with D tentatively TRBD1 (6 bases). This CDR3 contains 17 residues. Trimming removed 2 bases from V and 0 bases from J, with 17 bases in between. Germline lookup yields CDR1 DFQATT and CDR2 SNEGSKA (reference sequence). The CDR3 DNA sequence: TGCAGTGCTAGATATCAGGGGCTGAGACATAGCAATCAGCCCCAGCATTTT. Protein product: CSARYQGLRHSNQPQHF.

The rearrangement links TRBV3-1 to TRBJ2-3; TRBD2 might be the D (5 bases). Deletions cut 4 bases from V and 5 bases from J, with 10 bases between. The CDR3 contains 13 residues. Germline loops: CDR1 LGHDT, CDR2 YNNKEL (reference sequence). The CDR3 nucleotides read TGTGCCAGCAGCCCGGAGGCAAGAGATACGCAGTATTTT. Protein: CASSPEARDTQYF.

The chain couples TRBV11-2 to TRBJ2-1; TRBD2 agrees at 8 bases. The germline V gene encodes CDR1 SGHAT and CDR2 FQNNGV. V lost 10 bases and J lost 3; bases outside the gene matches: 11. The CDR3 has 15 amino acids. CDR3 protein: CATTRGGTNYNEQFF. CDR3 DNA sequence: TGTGCCACCACCCGGGGGGGTACAAACTACAATGAGCAGTTCTTC.